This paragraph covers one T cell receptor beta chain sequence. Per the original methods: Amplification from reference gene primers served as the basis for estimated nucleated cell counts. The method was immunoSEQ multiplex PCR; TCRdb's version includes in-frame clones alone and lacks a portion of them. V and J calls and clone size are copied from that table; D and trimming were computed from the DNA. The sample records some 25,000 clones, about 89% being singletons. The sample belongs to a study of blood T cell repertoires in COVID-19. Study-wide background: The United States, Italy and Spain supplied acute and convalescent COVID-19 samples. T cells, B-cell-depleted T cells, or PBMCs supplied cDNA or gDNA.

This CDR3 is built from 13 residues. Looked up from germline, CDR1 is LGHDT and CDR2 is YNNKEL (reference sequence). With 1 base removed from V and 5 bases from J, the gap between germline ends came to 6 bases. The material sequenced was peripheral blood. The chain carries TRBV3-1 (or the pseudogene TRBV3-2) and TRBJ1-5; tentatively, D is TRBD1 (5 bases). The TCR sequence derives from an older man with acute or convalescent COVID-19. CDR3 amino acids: CASSQAGYQPQHF. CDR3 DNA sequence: TGTGCCAGCAGCCAAGCAGGGTATCAGCCCCAGCATTTT.